This paragraph covers one T cell receptor beta chain sequence. What it binds is unknown. Repertoires were generated with immunoSEQ multiplex PCR, while TCRdb's copy carries only in-frame clones and drops some. The sample carries tens of thousands of clones, just under 90% recorded once. The source of the sample is a study of OX40 agonist ivuxolimab in advanced cancers. General study results and limits: CD4+ T cells averaged fewer expanded clones than CD8+ T cells.

The CDR3 extends over 13 amino acids. Deletions cut 3 bases from V and 0 bases from J, with 5 bases between. Germline values: CDR1 LNHDA, CDR2 SQIVND (reference sequence). This specimen was CD4+ or CD8+ T cells sorted from blood, taken in a trial of the OX40 agonist ivuxolimab. This TCR was sampled from an adult with an advanced solid tumor such as melanoma, head and neck, liver or kidney cancer. The genes are TRBV19 and TRBJ1-1; D remains ambiguous. The CDR3 DNA reads TGTGCCAGTAGTATCTCGGTGAACACTGAAGCTTTCTTT. Translated: CASSISVNTEAFF.